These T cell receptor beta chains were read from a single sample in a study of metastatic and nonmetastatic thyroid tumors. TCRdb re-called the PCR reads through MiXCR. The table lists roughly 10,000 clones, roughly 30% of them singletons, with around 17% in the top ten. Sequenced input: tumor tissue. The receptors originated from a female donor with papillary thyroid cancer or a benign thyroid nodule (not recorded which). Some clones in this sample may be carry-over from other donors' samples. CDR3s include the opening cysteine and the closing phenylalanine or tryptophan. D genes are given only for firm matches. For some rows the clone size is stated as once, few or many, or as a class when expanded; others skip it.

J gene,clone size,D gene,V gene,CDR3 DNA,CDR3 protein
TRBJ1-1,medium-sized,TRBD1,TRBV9,TGTGCCAGCAGCACTAACAGGGGCGCAGCTTTCTTT,CASSTNRGAAFF
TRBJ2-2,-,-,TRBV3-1,TGTGCCAGCAGCCAAAGAGGGGCCGGGGAGCTGTTTTTT,CASSQRGAGELFF
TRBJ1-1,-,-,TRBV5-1,TGCGCCAGCAGCTCCCCGGCGGGCACTGAAGCTTTCTTT,CASSSPAGTEAFF
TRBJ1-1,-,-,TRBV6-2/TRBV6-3,TGTGCCAGCACTCCCCCAGCGGTGAGGGATTGGGAGAGAACGAACACTGAAGCTTTCTTT,CASTPPAVRDWERTNTEAFF
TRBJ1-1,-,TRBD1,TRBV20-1,TGCAGTGCTACTGGACAGGGCACGAACACTGAAGCTTTCTTT,CSATGQGTNTEAFF
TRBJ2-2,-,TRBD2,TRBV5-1,TGCGCCAGCAGTCTCTCCGGGGGGGAGGCTACCGGGGAGCTGTTTTTT,CASSLSGGEATGELFF
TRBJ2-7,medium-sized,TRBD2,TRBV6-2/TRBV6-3,TGTGCCAGCAAGCGGGGGCAGGAGCAGTACTTC,CASKRGQEQYF
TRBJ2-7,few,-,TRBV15,TGTGCCACCAGCAGAGATCGTTCTTACGAGCAGTACTTC,CATSRDRSYEQYF
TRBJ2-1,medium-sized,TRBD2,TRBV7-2,TGTGCCAGCAGCTTAGCCGATGGACTAGCGGGATTACACAATGAGCAGTTCTTC,CASSLADGLAGLHNEQFF
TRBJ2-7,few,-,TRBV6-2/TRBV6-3,TGTGCCAGCGCGGGGCTACCACTGACCAACTCCTACGAGCAGTACTTC,CASAGLPLTNSYEQYF
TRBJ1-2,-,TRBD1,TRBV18,TGTGCCAGCTCACAGGGACAGGGGCCCAACTATGGCTACACCTTC,CASSQGQGPNYGYTF
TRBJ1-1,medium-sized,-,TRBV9,TGTGCCAGCAGCGGGCTAGGGGCAGGAACAGTTGAAGCTTTCTTT,CASSGLGAGTVEAFF
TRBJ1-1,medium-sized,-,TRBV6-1,TGTGCCAGCAACGACAGGTCAACGAACACTGAAGCTTTCTTT,CASNDRSTNTEAFF
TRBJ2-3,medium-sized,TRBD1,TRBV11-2,TGTGCCAGCAGCTCACCCGGGACAGCCACAGATACGCAGTATTTT,CASSSPGTATDTQYF
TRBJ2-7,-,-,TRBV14,TGTGCCAGCAGTTACTCGGGAGCCTACGAGCAGTACTTC,CASSYSGAYEQYF
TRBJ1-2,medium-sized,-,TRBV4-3,TGCGCCAGCAGCCAAGATCAAAGGCCCGGATTCTATGGCTACACCTTC,CASSQDQRPGFYGYTF
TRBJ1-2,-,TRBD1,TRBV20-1,TGCAGTGCTAGAGTTCCTGGACAGGCCCACTATGGCTACACCTTC,CSARVPGQAHYGYTF
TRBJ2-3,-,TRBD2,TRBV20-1,TGCAGTGCTAGGTGGCGGGAGAATACAGATACGCAGTATTTT,CSARWRENTDTQYF
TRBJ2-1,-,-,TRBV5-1,TGCGCCAGCACAGGATACGGGAGTTTTAATGAGCAGTTCTTC,CASTGYGSFNEQFF
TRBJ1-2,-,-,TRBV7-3,TGTGCCAGCAGCGAAGACGGCGGCCGAACCTATGGCTACACCTTC,CASSEDGGRTYGYTF
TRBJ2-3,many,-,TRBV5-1,TGCGCCAGCAGCTTGGTTTCCGCAGGGGATACGCAGTATTTT,CASSLVSAGDTQYF
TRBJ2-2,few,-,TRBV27,TGTGCCAGCAGTTTCCAGTCGAACACCGGGGAGCTGTTTTTT,CASSFQSNTGELFF
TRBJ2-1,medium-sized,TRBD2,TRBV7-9,TGTGCCAGCAGCCGACGCTTAGCGGGATACAATGAGCAGTTCTTC,CASSRRLAGYNEQFF
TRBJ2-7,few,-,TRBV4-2,TGTGCCAGCAGCAGGGGGGGGAGTGGGATCTACGAGCAGTACTTC,CASSRGGSGIYEQYF
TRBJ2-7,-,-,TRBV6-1,TGTGCCAGCAGTGAAGCCCTGGTTCCCGGGGACGAGCAGTACTTC,CASSEALVPGDEQYF
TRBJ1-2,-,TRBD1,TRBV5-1,TGCGCCAGCAGCTCTCGGACAGGGCAAGGGTATGGCTACACCTTC,CASSSRTGQGYGYTF
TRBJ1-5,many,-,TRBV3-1,TGTGCCAGCAGCCAAGATCCAGTAGGGGGAAGGGGAATTTTTAATCAGCCCCAGCATTTT,CASSQDPVGGRGIFNQPQHF
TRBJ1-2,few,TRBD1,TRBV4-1,TGCGCCAGCAGCCAAGAAGGGACAGGGCGAACTCATGGCTACACCTTC,CASSQEGTGRTHGYTF